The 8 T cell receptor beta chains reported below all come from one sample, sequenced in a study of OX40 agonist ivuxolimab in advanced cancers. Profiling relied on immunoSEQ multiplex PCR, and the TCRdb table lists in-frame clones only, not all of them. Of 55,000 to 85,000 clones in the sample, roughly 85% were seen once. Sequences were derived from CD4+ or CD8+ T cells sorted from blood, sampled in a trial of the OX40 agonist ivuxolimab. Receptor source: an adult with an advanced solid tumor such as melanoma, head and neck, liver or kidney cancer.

The CDR3 loop is CASSRQGNNQPQHF. In nucleotides, the CDR3 is TGTGCCAGCAGTCGACAGGGGAACAATCAGCCCCAGCATTTT. The V call is TRBV2, the J call TRBJ1-5; 8 positions match TRBD1. CDR3 size: 14 residues. Germline V gene lookup returns CDR1 SNHLY and CDR2 FYNNEI. With 5 bases clipped from V and 3 bases from J, the junction kept 3 bases outside the gene matches.

CDR3: CASSVTAMNTEAFF. The DNA of the CDR3 is TGTGCCAGCAGCGTAACAGCCATGAACACTGAAGCTTTCTTT. V and J are TRBV9 and TRBJ1-1; D ambiguous. V lost 1 base to trimming and J lost 0 bases, with 7 bases between them. The CDR3 totals 14 residues. Germline V lookup: CDR1 SGDLS, CDR2 YYNGEE.

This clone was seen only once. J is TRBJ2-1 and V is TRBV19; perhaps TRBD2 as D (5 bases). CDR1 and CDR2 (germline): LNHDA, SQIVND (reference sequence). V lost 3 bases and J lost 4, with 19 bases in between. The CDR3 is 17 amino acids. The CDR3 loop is CASSMIPLAASYNEQFF. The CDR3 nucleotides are TGTGCCAGTAGTATGATCCCGCTAGCAGCTTCGTACAATGAGCAGTTCTTC.

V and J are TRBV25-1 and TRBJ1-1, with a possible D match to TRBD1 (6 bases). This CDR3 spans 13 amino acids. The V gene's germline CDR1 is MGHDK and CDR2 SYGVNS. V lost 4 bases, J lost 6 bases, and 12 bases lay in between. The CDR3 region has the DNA TGTGCCAGCAGTGCGGGGACACCTTCTGAAGCTTTCTTT. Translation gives CASSAGTPSEAFF.

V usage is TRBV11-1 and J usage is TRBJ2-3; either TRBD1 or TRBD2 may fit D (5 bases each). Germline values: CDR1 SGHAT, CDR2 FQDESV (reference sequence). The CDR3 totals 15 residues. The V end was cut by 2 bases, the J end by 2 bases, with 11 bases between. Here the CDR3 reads CASSLWGTHTDTQYF. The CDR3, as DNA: TGTGCCAGCAGCTTATGGGGGACCCACACAGATACGCAGTATTTT.

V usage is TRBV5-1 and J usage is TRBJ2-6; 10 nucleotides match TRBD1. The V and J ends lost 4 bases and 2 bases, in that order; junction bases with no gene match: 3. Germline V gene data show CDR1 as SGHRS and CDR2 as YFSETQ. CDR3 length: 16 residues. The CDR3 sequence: CASSLGTGAGANVLTF. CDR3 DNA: TGCGCCAGCAGCCTCGGGACAGGGGCTGGGGCCAACGTCCTGACTTTC.

CDR3 bases: TGTGCCAGCAGAATGGAGTCCCAAGTACCCTACGAGCAGTACTTC. Protein: CASRMESQVPYEQYF. V usage is TRBV6-1 and J usage is TRBJ2-7; D gene unclear. V was shortened by 6 bases and J by 2 bases, with 17 bases between the two germline ends. CDR1 is MNHNS and CDR2 is SASEGT in the germline V gene. The CDR3 totals 15 residues.

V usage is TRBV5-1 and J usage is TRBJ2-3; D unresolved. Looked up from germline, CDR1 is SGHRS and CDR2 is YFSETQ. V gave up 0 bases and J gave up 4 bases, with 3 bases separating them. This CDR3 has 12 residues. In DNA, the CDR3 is TGCGCCAGCAGCTTGGTTTCAGATACGCAGTATTTT. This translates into CASSLVSDTQYF.